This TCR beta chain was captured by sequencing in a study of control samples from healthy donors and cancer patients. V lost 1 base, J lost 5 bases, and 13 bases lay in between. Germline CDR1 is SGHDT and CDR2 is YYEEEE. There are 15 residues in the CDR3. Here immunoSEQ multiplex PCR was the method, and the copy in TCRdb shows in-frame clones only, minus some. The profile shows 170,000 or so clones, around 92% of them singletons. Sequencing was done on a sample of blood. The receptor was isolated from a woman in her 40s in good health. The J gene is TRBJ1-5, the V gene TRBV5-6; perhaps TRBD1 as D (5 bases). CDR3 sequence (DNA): TGTGCCAGCAGCTTGACCTCCAGGGTTGATCAGCCCCAGCATTTT. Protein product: CASSLTSRVDQPQHF.